These 2 T cell receptor beta chains share one sample of origin, sequenced in a study of control samples from healthy donors and cancer patients. This table comes from immunoSEQ multiplex PCR, and its TCRdb copy is limited to in-frame clones, with some not included. The sample lists 100,000 to 150,000 clones, over 75% occurring once. Material: blood. Every receptor here comes from a man between 35 and 55 years old in good health.

This clone turned up a few times. The chain employs TRBV5-1 and TRBJ2-3; TRBD2 is a possible D gene (5 bases). The CDR3 sequence is 13 residues long. The V end lost 4 bases, the J end lost 1 base, and 7 bases lay between the germline ends. CDR1 is SGHRS, CDR2 YFSETQ, per germline. CDR3 sequence (DNA): TGCGCCAGCAGCGGTAGCGGCACAGATACGCAGTATTTT. Encoded protein: CASSGSGTDTQYF.

The rearrangement joins TRBV5-1 to TRBJ2-6; D is ambiguous. The ends were cut back, 5 bases at V and 4 bases at J, with 10 bases in the middle. Germline values: CDR1 SGHRS, CDR2 YFSETQ. The CDR3 runs to 14 residues. The CDR3 region is CASSYIPGANVLTF. The CDR3 DNA reads as TGCGCCAGCAGTTATATTCCGGGGGCCAACGTCCTGACTTTC.